A selection of T cell receptor beta chains follows, all from one sample in a study of beta chain features in type 1 diabetes. Produced via immunoSEQ multiplex PCR; TCRdb's table is partial and in-frame only. The sample consists of more than 300,000 clones, 9.6% of them appearing once. The sample taken for sequencing was central memory CD4+ T cells from blood. These receptors originate from a man aged 25 to 45 with type 1 diabetes. CDR3s include the opening cysteine and the closing phenylalanine or tryptophan. Fields, in order: J gene, clone size, D gene, V gene, CDR3 protein, CDR3 DNA. D genes are given only for firm matches. The listing skips clone size in some rows; elsewhere it reads once, few, many or a size class.

j_gene: TRBJ2-5; abundance: few; d_gene: TRBD2; v_gene: TRBV28; CDR3aa: CASARGGRETQYF; CDR3nt: TGTGCCAGCGCCCGGGGGGGCAGGGAGACCCAGTACTTC
j_gene: TRBJ2-1; abundance: many; d_gene: -; v_gene: TRBV7-2; CDR3aa: CASSLEMSEQFF; CDR3nt: TGTGCCAGCAGCCTAGAGATGTCCGAGCAGTTCTTC
j_gene: TRBJ2-3; abundance: -; d_gene: -; v_gene: TRBV7-2; CDR3aa: CASSLLQRDTQYF; CDR3nt: TGTGCCAGCAGCCTGCTACAGAGGGATACGCAGTATTTT
j_gene: TRBJ2-6; abundance: -; d_gene: -; v_gene: TRBV5-1; CDR3aa: CASSLLRDSGANVLTF; CDR3nt: TGCGCCAGCAGCTTGTTGAGGGACTCTGGGGCCAACGTCCTGACTTTC
j_gene: TRBJ1-2; abundance: few; d_gene: -; v_gene: TRBV19; CDR3aa: CASLHTGNYGYTF; CDR3nt: TGTGCCAGTCTCCACACAGGTAACTATGGCTACACCTTC
j_gene: TRBJ2-7; abundance: few; d_gene: TRBD1; v_gene: TRBV7-2; CDR3aa: CASSLGQGSSYEQYF; CDR3nt: TGTGCCAGCAGCTTGGGACAGGGGAGCTCCTACGAGCAGTACTTC
j_gene: TRBJ1-5; abundance: few; d_gene: -; v_gene: TRBV6-1; CDR3aa: CASTEGGDQPQHF; CDR3nt: TGTGCCAGCACCGAGGGGGGAGATCAGCCCCAGCATTTT
j_gene: TRBJ2-2; abundance: -; d_gene: -; v_gene: TRBV7-9; CDR3aa: CASSSDSNTGELFF; CDR3nt: TGTGCCAGCAGCTCGGACAGTAACACCGGGGAGCTGTTTTTT
j_gene: TRBJ1-1; abundance: -; d_gene: TRBD1; v_gene: TRBV5-5; CDR3aa: CASSTARDRVVAFF; CDR3nt: TGTGCCAGCAGCACAGCCCGGGACAGGGTAGTGGCTTTCTTT
j_gene: TRBJ2-1; abundance: -; d_gene: TRBD2; v_gene: TRBV10-3; CDR3aa: CAIFPGLAGVGGTNEQFF; CDR3nt: TGTGCCATCTTTCCGGGACTAGCGGGAGTAGGGGGGACGAATGAGCAGTTCTTC
j_gene: TRBJ2-7; abundance: many; d_gene: TRBD1; v_gene: TRBV6-5; CDR3aa: CASSQLPRQGYEQYF; CDR3nt: TGTGCCAGCAGTCAGCTCCCCCGACAGGGCTACGAGCAGTACTTC
j_gene: TRBJ2-7; abundance: many; d_gene: TRBD1; v_gene: TRBV28; CDR3aa: CASSGDRTGEQYF; CDR3nt: TGTGCCAGCAGTGGGGACAGGACGGGGGAGCAGTACTTC
j_gene: TRBJ2-7; abundance: few; d_gene: -; v_gene: TRBV5-1; CDR3aa: CASSLTVGSYEQYF; CDR3nt: TGCGCCAGCAGCTTGACTGTCGGCAGCTACGAGCAGTACTTC
j_gene: TRBJ2-4; abundance: -; d_gene: TRBD1; v_gene: TRBV19; CDR3aa: CASSPGQGRNIQYF; CDR3nt: TGTGCCAGTAGCCCGGGACAGGGTAGAAACATTCAGTACTTC
j_gene: TRBJ1-5; abundance: few; d_gene: -; v_gene: TRBV7-2; CDR3aa: CASSLQAEVQPQHF; CDR3nt: TGTGCCAGCAGCTTACAGGCGGAGGTCCAGCCCCAGCATTTT
j_gene: TRBJ2-5; abundance: -; d_gene: TRBD1; v_gene: TRBV5-1; CDR3aa: CASSSGEGGAETQYF; CDR3nt: TGCGCCAGCAGCTCTGGGGAAGGGGGCGCGGAGACCCAGTACTTC
j_gene: TRBJ2-1; abundance: -; d_gene: TRBD2; v_gene: TRBV5-4; CDR3aa: CASSLTSGYYNEQFF; CDR3nt: TGTGCCAGCAGCCTGACTAGCGGATACTACAATGAGCAGTTCTTC
j_gene: TRBJ1-2; abundance: few; d_gene: TRBD1; v_gene: TRBV28; CDR3aa: CASSPGSQGARDYGYTF; CDR3nt: TGTGCCAGCAGCCCTGGGTCGCAGGGGGCGCGAGACTATGGCTACACCTTC
j_gene: TRBJ2-7; abundance: few; d_gene: -; v_gene: TRBV28; CDR3aa: CASSRAVTYEQYF; CDR3nt: TGTGCCAGCAGCCGGGCGGTGACCTACGAGCAGTACTTC
j_gene: TRBJ2-1; abundance: many; d_gene: TRBD2; v_gene: TRBV7-8; CDR3aa: CASSGSGRQNEQFF; CDR3nt: TGTGCCAGCAGCGGTAGCGGGAGGCAGAATGAGCAGTTCTTC
j_gene: TRBJ1-3; abundance: -; d_gene: -; v_gene: TRBV7-2; CDR3aa: CASSADTGNTIYF; CDR3nt: TGTGCCAGCAGCGCGGATACTGGAAACACCATATATTTT
j_gene: TRBJ1-1; abundance: few; d_gene: -; v_gene: TRBV6-5; CDR3aa: CASSRRGTEAFF; CDR3nt: TGTGCCAGCAGCCGCCGGGGCACTGAAGCTTTCTTT
j_gene: TRBJ2-5; abundance: -; d_gene: -; v_gene: TRBV4-3; CDR3aa: CASSPRTAAETQYF; CDR3nt: TGCGCCAGCAGCCCCCGAACCGCGGCAGAGACCCAGTACTTC
j_gene: TRBJ1-2; abundance: -; d_gene: -; v_gene: TRBV28; CDR3aa: CASSWGGGGYTF; CDR3nt: TGTGCCAGCAGTTGGGGAGGGGGAGGCTACACCTTC
j_gene: TRBJ2-7; abundance: few; d_gene: -; v_gene: TRBV28; CDR3aa: CASSFGGNPYEQYF; CDR3nt: TGTGCCAGCAGTTTTGGGGGGAACCCCTACGAGCAGTACTTC
j_gene: TRBJ1-1; abundance: -; d_gene: -; v_gene: TRBV6-1; CDR3aa: CASSEGQNTEAFF; CDR3nt: TGTGCCAGCAGTGAGGGGCAGAACACTGAAGCTTTCTTT
j_gene: TRBJ1-3; abundance: -; d_gene: -; v_gene: TRBV18; CDR3aa: CASSPDADGNTIYF; CDR3nt: TGTGCCAGCTCCCCCGACGCGGATGGAAACACCATATATTTT
j_gene: TRBJ2-1; abundance: -; d_gene: -; v_gene: TRBV19; CDR3aa: CASSMGSGPYYNEQFF; CDR3nt: TGTGCCAGTAGTATGGGTTCGGGGCCTTACTACAATGAGCAGTTCTTC
j_gene: TRBJ1-1; abundance: -; d_gene: -; v_gene: TRBV18; CDR3aa: CASSPPMKGPFNTEAFF; CDR3nt: TGTGCCAGCTCACCACCGATGAAAGGGCCTTTTAACACTGAAGCTTTCTTT
j_gene: TRBJ2-7; abundance: few; d_gene: TRBD1; v_gene: TRBV27; CDR3aa: CASSLKGAYGYEQYF; CDR3nt: TGTGCCAGCAGTTTGAAGGGGGCCTACGGCTACGAGCAGTACTTC
j_gene: TRBJ1-1; abundance: -; d_gene: TRBD1; v_gene: TRBV6-5; CDR3aa: CASSFDRANTEAFF; CDR3nt: TGTGCCAGCAGTTTCGACAGGGCGAACACTGAAGCTTTCTTT
j_gene: TRBJ2-7; abundance: many; d_gene: TRBD2; v_gene: TRBV25-1; CDR3aa: CASTGEAGGSYEQYF; CDR3nt: TGTGCCAGCACTGGTGAAGCGGGAGGTTCCTACGAGCAGTACTTC
j_gene: TRBJ2-7; abundance: few; d_gene: TRBD2; v_gene: TRBV5-8; CDR3aa: CASSWAGAGEQYF; CDR3nt: TGTGCCAGCAGCTGGGCGGGAGCAGGAGAGCAGTACTTC
j_gene: TRBJ2-7; abundance: -; d_gene: TRBD1; v_gene: TRBV6-5; CDR3aa: CACGDRGYEQYF; CDR3nt: TGTGCGTGCGGGGACAGGGGCTACGAGCAGTACTTC
j_gene: TRBJ2-3; abundance: -; d_gene: -; v_gene: TRBV7-2; CDR3aa: CASSSLHPDTQYF; CDR3nt: TGTGCCAGCAGCTCCTTACATCCAGATACGCAGTATTTT
j_gene: TRBJ2-3; abundance: few; d_gene: -; v_gene: TRBV2; CDR3aa: CASSPESDTQYF; CDR3nt: TGTGCCAGCAGTCCAGAATCAGATACGCAGTATTTT
j_gene: TRBJ1-5; abundance: -; d_gene: -; v_gene: TRBV27; CDR3aa: CASSSWTAYSNQPQHF; CDR3nt: TGTGCCAGCAGTTCTTGGACAGCCTATAGCAATCAGCCCCAGCATTTT
j_gene: TRBJ2-7; abundance: -; d_gene: TRBD2; v_gene: TRBV30; CDR3aa: CAWRPISPGLAQYEQYF; CDR3nt: TGTGCCTGGAGGCCAATCTCCCCGGGACTAGCGCAATACGAGCAGTACTTC
j_gene: TRBJ2-3; abundance: many; d_gene: -; v_gene: TRBV4-1; CDR3aa: CASSGTRRGKTDTQYF; CDR3nt: TGCGCCAGCAGCGGCACGAGGAGGGGCAAGACAGATACGCAGTATTTT
j_gene: TRBJ1-1; abundance: -; d_gene: TRBD1; v_gene: TRBV28; CDR3aa: CASSSGQGAKTEAFF; CDR3nt: TGTGCCAGCAGTTCTGGACAGGGGGCGAAGACTGAAGCTTTCTTT
j_gene: TRBJ1-5; abundance: few; d_gene: -; v_gene: TRBV6-5; CDR3aa: CASSLQGSNQPQHF; CDR3nt: TGTGCCAGCAGTTTACAGGGCAGCAATCAGCCCCAGCATTTT
j_gene: TRBJ2-1; abundance: -; d_gene: -; v_gene: TRBV2; CDR3aa: CASSEFLTSSYNEQFF; CDR3nt: TGTGCCAGCAGTGAATTCCTTACTAGCTCCTACAATGAGCAGTTCTTC
j_gene: TRBJ2-1; abundance: few; d_gene: -; v_gene: TRBV5-1; CDR3aa: CASSLDRLGPGNEQFF; CDR3nt: TGCGCCAGCAGCTTGGATCGGCTAGGCCCGGGGAATGAGCAGTTCTTC
j_gene: TRBJ1-3; abundance: few; d_gene: -; v_gene: TRBV29-1; CDR3aa: CSVQGGNTIYF; CDR3nt: TGCAGCGTCCAGGGGGGAAACACCATATATTTT
j_gene: TRBJ2-7; abundance: many; d_gene: TRBD2; v_gene: TRBV15; CDR3aa: CATSEGTSGIDEQYF; CDR3nt: TGTGCCACCAGCGAAGGGACTAGCGGGATCGACGAGCAGTACTTC
j_gene: TRBJ2-7; abundance: few; d_gene: -; v_gene: TRBV2; CDR3aa: CASSENRGNEQYF; CDR3nt: TGTGCCAGCAGTGAAAACCGCGGGAACGAGCAGTACTTC
j_gene: TRBJ2-5; abundance: few; d_gene: -; v_gene: TRBV11-2; CDR3aa: CASSLAVGVPTQYF; CDR3nt: TGTGCCAGCAGCTTAGCGGTGGGGGTTCCGACCCAGTACTTC
j_gene: TRBJ2-3; abundance: -; d_gene: TRBD2; v_gene: TRBV27; CDR3aa: CASSLYAELAGTDTQYF; CDR3nt: TGTGCCAGCAGTTTATATGCAGAACTAGCGGGCACAGATACGCAGTATTTT
j_gene: TRBJ1-5; abundance: -; d_gene: -; v_gene: TRBV15; CDR3aa: CATSRDTGINQPQHF; CDR3nt: TGTGCCACCAGCAGAGATACAGGGATCAATCAGCCCCAGCATTTT